The next 21 T cell receptor beta chains were all read from a single sample in a study of regulatory T cells in long-lasting Graves disease (dated by TCRdb to about 2021). Receptor amplification or capture employed multiplex PCR. Sequencing instrument: Illumina HiSeq 4000. CDR3 regions were amplified by Arm-PCR with iRepertoire HTBI primers to construct TCR beta libraries. TCRdb passed the public sequencing reads through fastp at Q25 and MiXCR, retaining productive beta sequences. Duplicate CDR3 protein sequences are folded into a single record with the most common DNA and genes. This sample gives under 450,000 distinct CDR3 sequences in total; around 15% of them show up just once. Roughly 21% of the sample comes from the top ten. Per the publication, the time point label means: newly diagnosed GD, antithyroid drugs for less than 3 months. For both TCR sequencing and RNA sequencing, RNA was extracted from PBMCs in TRIzol.

This sample was shared with a second study, whose subject was T cells in Graves' hyperthyroidism and ophthalmopathy.

The material sequenced was peripheral blood mononuclear cells (PBMCs), taken at new diagnosis, from a patient treated with antithyroid drugs. These receptors were obtained from a woman aged 18-29 years with Graves disease. Donor details come from another sample of the same person, matched by shared clones.

This clonotype was counted at least ten times. The chain links TRBV3-1 to TRBJ1-1; D unresolved. The CDR3 has 13 amino acids. Germline CDR1 is LGHDT and CDR2 is YNNKEL (reference sequence). Trimming shortened V by 9 bases and J by 1 base, and 12 bases separated the two germline ends. CDR3 coding DNA: TGTGCCAGTTCGGGGAGTGGGAACACTGAAGCTTTCTTT. Encoded protein: CASSGSGNTEAFF.

This clonotype occurred many times. The chain carries TRBV11-2 and TRBJ2-7, with 7 bases fitting TRBD1. This CDR3 has 14 residues. With V trimmed by 1 base and J by 3 bases, 3 bases remained unmatched. The germline V gene has CDR1 SGHAT and CDR2 FQNNGV. The DNA for the CDR3 is TGTGCCAGCAGCTTAGGTGACAGGGTCTACGAGCAGTACTTC. Translation: CASSLGDRVYEQYF.

This clonotype was counted only a few times. The chain couples TRBV2 to TRBJ1-5; possibly TRBD1 for D (5 bases). CDR1 SNHLY and CDR2 FYNNEI come from the germline V gene. V dropped 6 bases and J dropped 7 bases, with 13 bases sitting between them. The CDR3 runs 13 residues. The CDR3 DNA follows: TGTGCCAGCAGCACCACCGACAGACAGCCCCAGCATTTT. Translated: CASSTTDRQPQHF.

Note on this clonotype: A read error is possible here, since a much larger clone lies one base away. The V gene is TRBV12-3 or TRBV12-4, the J gene TRBJ2-7; D possibly corresponds to TRBD1 (6 bases). CDR3 size: 15 residues. V was pared by 8 bases and J by 5 bases, with 22 bases between. The DNA for the CDR3 is TGTGCCAGCCGTAATACCGGGACAATGGGAAACGAGCAGTACTTC. It translates to CASRNTGTMGNEQYF.

The chain recombines TRBV3-1 with TRBJ2-1, with 10 bases fitting TRBD2. The germline V gene has CDR1 LGHDT and CDR2 YNNKEL (reference sequence). The CDR3 runs 15 residues. V dropped 4 bases and J dropped 5; count of bases not matched to a gene: 5. CDR3 protein: CASSLGLATHNEQFF. CDR3 coding DNA: TGTGCCAGCAGCCTGGGACTAGCGACCCACAATGAGCAGTTCTTC.

Comments on this clonotype: A much larger clone differs by one base, so this may be a read error. The chain has TRBV18 and TRBJ2-7, with 8 bases identical to TRBD1. V gave up 2 bases and J gave up 4 bases; unmatched junction bases: 10. The CDR3 totals 16 residues. CDR1 is KGHSH and CDR2 is LQKENI in the germline V gene. CDR3 amino acids: CASSPAAGTGVYEQYF. CDR3 coding DNA: TGTGCCAGCTCACCAGCGGCCGGGACAGGAGTATACGAGCAGTACTTC.

There are many counts of this clonotype. This chain uses TRBV6-1 with TRBJ2-2, with 10 nucleotides matching TRBD2. CDR3 length equals 15 residues. Trimming removed 5 bases from V and 6 bases from J; junction bases left unmatched: 6. Germline values: CDR1 MNHNS, CDR2 SASEGT. CDR3 region: CASSNSGRSAGELFF. In DNA form, the CDR3 reads TGTGCCAGCAGTAATAGCGGGAGGAGCGCCGGGGAGCTGTTTTTT.

The table lists this clonotype with many counts. CDR3 loop: CASTLTGGERGTQYF. CDR3 DNA sequence: TGTGCCAGCACCTTAACGGGGGGGGAACGGGGGACCCAGTACTTC. The J gene is TRBJ2-5, the V gene TRBV6-1, with 8 nucleotides matching TRBD2. Germline CDR1 MNHNS, CDR2 SASEGT. The V segment lost 7 bases and the J segment 7 bases; nucleotides outside the gene matches: 14. This CDR3 region has 15 residues.

In its sample, this clonotype was seen a few times. CDR3 in DNA: TGTGCCAGCACCAAAACCCCCCGGGACATTGAAGCTTTCTTT. It is translated as CASTKTPRDIEAFF. The genes are TRBV6-2 or TRBV6-3 and TRBJ1-1; weak D call: TRBD1 (6 bases). Per germline, CDR1 MNHEY and CDR2 SVGEGT. V was trimmed by 7 bases and J by 7 bases, leaving 19 bases between them. There are 14 residues in the CDR3.

The chain combines TRBV6-1 with TRBJ2-2; TRBD2 is a possible D gene (6 bases). Germline CDR1 is MNHNS and CDR2 is SASEGT. V lost 11 bases to trimming and J lost 4 bases, with 17 bases between them. The CDR3 sequence is 14 residues long. The CDR3 loop reads CALGRGRGTGELFF. The DNA for the CDR3 is TGTGCCCTAGGACGGGGGAGAGGCACCGGGGAGCTGTTTTTT.

Here the CDR3 reads CASSSEGYSNGYTF. CDR3 bases: TGCGCCAGCAGCAGCGAAGGGTATTCGAATGGCTACACCTTC. The chain couples TRBV5-1 to TRBJ1-2; no firm D call. In germline, CDR1 is SGHRS, CDR2 YFSETQ. Trimming left V 4 bases short and J 6 bases short, with 16 bases between. The CDR3 runs 14 residues.

This clonotype showed up just a few times. The chain recombines TRBV15 with TRBJ1-3; TRBD1 agrees at 8 bases. The J segment lost 0 bases and the V segment lost 4 bases, leaving 5 bases of the junction unmatched. CDR1 LNHNV and CDR2 YYDKDF come from the germline V gene (reference sequence). The CDR3 covers 16 residues. In DNA form, the CDR3 reads TGTGCCACCAGCACCTCAGGGGGCATCTCTGGAAACACCATATATTTT. It translates to CATSTSGGISGNTIYF.

This chain uses TRBV27 with TRBJ2-2, with 8 bases matching TRBD2. Germline CDR1 is MNHEY and CDR2 is SMNVEV (reference sequence). Trimming took 6 bases from V and 4 from J; bases not matched to a gene: 4. The length of the CDR3 is 14 residues. The CDR3: CASRLGTSTGELFF. CDR3 nucleotides: TGTGCCAGCAGACTCGGGACTAGCACCGGGGAGCTGTTTTTT.

The table lists this clonotype with many counts. The chain combines TRBV6-1 with TRBJ2-5; D might be TRBD2 (5 bases). Trimming pared 5 bases from V and 2 bases from J, leaving 9 bases between. This CDR3 has 13 residues. From germline, CDR1 is MNHNS and CDR2 SASEGT. The CDR3 here is CASSRTVQETQYF. CDR3 nucleotide sequence: TGTGCCAGCAGTCGGACTGTACAAGAGACCCAGTACTTC.

The sample holds a few counts of this clonotype. The chain joins TRBV5-5 to TRBJ2-5; TRBD1 matches 9 bases. This CDR3 is built from 14 residues. Germline V lookup: CDR1 SGHKS, CDR2 YYEKEE (reference sequence). The trim removed 8 bases at V and 5 bases at J, leaving 10 bases unmatched. In DNA form, the CDR3 reads TGTGCCAGTAGGACAGGGGCAGGGCTGGAGACCCAGTACTTC. Its translation: CASRTGAGLETQYF.

At least ten counts were recorded for this clonotype. The rearrangement joins TRBV20-1 to TRBJ2-7; 8 nucleotides align to TRBD2. From germline, CDR1 is DFQATT and CDR2 SNEGSKA (reference sequence). The CDR3 sequence is 12 residues long. The J segment lost 7 bases and the V segment lost 6 bases, leaving 8 bases of the junction unmatched. The CDR3 loop is CSATQREREQYF. CDR3 nucleotide sequence: TGCAGTGCAACTCAGCGGGAGAGGGAGCAGTACTTC.

This clonotype was counted a few times. The rearrangement uses TRBV2 and TRBJ1-1; 9 bases line up with TRBD1. Germline V gene data show CDR1 as SNHLY and CDR2 as FYNNEI. There are 16 residues in the CDR3. Trimming removed 5 bases from V and 4 bases from J; junction bases left unmatched: 11. The CDR3: CASSLSGTGPGTEAFF. The CDR3, as DNA: TGTGCCAGCAGTTTGTCCGGGACAGGGCCGGGCACTGAAGCTTTCTTT.

In its sample, this clonotype was seen many times. This rearrangement joins TRBV14 to TRBJ2-1; a weak D match, TRBD2 (5 bases). CDR3 length equals 14 residues. V was clipped by 5 bases and J by 3 bases, with 11 bases between them. In germline, CDR1 is SGHDN, CDR2 FVKESK. In nucleotides, the CDR3 is TGTGCCAGCAGCTTCGGGGATTTCTACAATGAGCAGTTCTTC. This encodes CASSFGDFYNEQFF.

This clonotype was counted a few times. In DNA form, the CDR3 reads TGTGCCTGGGGGGGGGACAGGGAGAACACTGAAGCTTTCTTT. This encodes CAWGGDRENTEAFF. The rearrangement links TRBV30 to TRBJ1-1; 9 nucleotides match TRBD1. CDR1 GTSNPN and CDR2 SVGIG come from the germline V gene (reference sequence). The CDR3 covers 14 residues. V lost 5 bases to trimming and J lost 1 base; unmatched junction nucleotides: 5. The full variable domain, rest sourced from reference TRBV30 and TRBJ1-1, is SQTIHQWPATLVQPVGSPLSLECTVEGTSNPNLYWYRQAAGRGLQLLFYSVGIGQISSEVPQNLSASRPQDRQFILSSKKLLLSDSGFYLCAWGGDRENTEAFFGQGTRLTVV.

This clonotype has a handful of counts. This chain joins TRBV6-2 or TRBV6-3 and TRBJ2-1, with TRBD2 matching over 9 bases. The germline V gene has CDR1 MNHEY and CDR2 SVGEGT. V shed 6 bases, J shed 0 bases, and the junction held 18 bases outside the gene matches. This CDR3 spans 20 amino acids. The CDR3 loop is CASSRGRGGGAQSSYNEQFF. In nucleotides, the CDR3 is TGTGCCAGCAGCCGAGGGAGAGGCGGGGGGGCCCAGAGCTCCTACAATGAGCAGTTCTTC.

This clonotype was recorded at least ten times. The chain has TRBV7-3 and TRBJ2-1; D might be TRBD1 (6 bases). The CDR3 is 15 amino acids. V was trimmed by 8 bases and J by 5 bases, leaving 19 bases between them. CDR1 SGHTA and CDR2 FQGTGA come from the germline V gene. The CDR3 DNA is TGTGCCAGCCCCCACGGGACACAGCTAGACAATGAGCAGTTCTTC. This codes for CASPHGTQLDNEQFF.